The 4 T cell receptor beta chains presented below share a single source sample, sequenced in a study of blood T cell repertoires in COVID-19 (TCRdb year 2020). Libraries were constructed by the immunoSEQ multiplex PCR assay. TCRdb re-hosts the immuneACCESS table, in-frame sequences only. Its copies lack some clones; in the studies checked, an unresolved V gene accounts for under half of them, and the cause for the rest is not known. For this sample there are 300,000 to 400,000 clones; over 75% appear just once. The top ten constitute about 0.93% of the sample. The sequencing input was PBMCs or T cells enriched from blood (not recorded which). These receptors came from a woman in her 30s who had recovered from COVID-19.

The chain joins TRBV30 to TRBJ1-5; D gene unclear. Germline lookup yields CDR1 GTSNPN and CDR2 SVGIG (reference sequence). This CDR3 contains 14 residues. The germline V and J ends were trimmed by 3 bases and 1 base, with 10 bases remaining between them. CDR3 region: CAWRDGLSNQPQHF. CDR3 coding DNA: TGTGCCTGGAGGGACGGACTGAGCAATCAGCCCCAGCATTTT.

The chain carries TRBV28 and TRBJ1-2; D not certain. V was trimmed by 10 bases and J by 5 bases, leaving 14 bases between them. Germline V gives CDR1 MDHEN, CDR2 SYDVKM. This CDR3 is 12 amino acids long. The CDR3 loop reads CATHIDGYGYTF. Here the CDR3 DNA reads TGTGCCACCCATATAGACGGGTATGGCTACACCTTC.

The chain couples TRBV7-7 to TRBJ2-7; tentative D call: TRBD2 (6 bases). Germline V gene sequence: CDR1 SSHAT, CDR2 FNYEAQ (reference sequence). This CDR3 is built from 13 residues. V was clipped by 5 bases and J by 6 bases, with 14 bases between them. CDR3 sequence: CASSPGQGGEQYF. The CDR3 DNA sequence: TGTGCCAGCAGCCCGGGGCAGGGAGGCGAGCAGTACTTC.

The chain is built from TRBV6-1 and TRBJ2-5; possibly TRBD1 for D (5 bases). The CDR3 is 12 residues long. The V gene lost 3 bases and the J gene lost 6 bases, with 8 bases spanning the gap. From germline, CDR1 is MNHNS and CDR2 SASEGT. The CDR3, as DNA: TGTGCCAGCAGTGACAGGGATCAGACCCAGTACTTC. Its protein product is CASSDRDQTQYF.